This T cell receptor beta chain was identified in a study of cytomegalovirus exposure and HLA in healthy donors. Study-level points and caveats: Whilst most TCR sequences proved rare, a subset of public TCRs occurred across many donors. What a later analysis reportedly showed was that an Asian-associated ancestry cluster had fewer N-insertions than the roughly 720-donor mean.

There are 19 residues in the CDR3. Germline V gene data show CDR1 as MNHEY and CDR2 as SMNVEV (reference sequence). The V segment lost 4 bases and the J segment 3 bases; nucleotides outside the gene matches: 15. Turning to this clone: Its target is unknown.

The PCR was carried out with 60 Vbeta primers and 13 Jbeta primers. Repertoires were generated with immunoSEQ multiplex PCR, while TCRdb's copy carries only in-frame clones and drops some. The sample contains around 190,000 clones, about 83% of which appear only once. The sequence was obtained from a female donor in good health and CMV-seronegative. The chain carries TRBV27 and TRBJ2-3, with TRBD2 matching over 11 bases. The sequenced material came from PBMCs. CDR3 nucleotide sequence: TGTGCCAGCAGTTCATCCCTAGCGGGAGGACCGCGTATAACAGATACGCAGTATTTT. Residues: CASSSSLAGGPRITDTQYF.